This entry is about one T cell receptor (beta chain). Its antigen is undetermined. The sample comes from a study of CD8+CD57+ T cells in acquired aplastic anemia. Study-level points and caveats: A set of approximately 29 CD8+ CDR3 sequences was shared between patients and controls, and these sequences appeared highly expressed in patients. The CD8+ Simpson's diversity of patients and controls was not significantly different.

CD8+CD57+ cell expansion had been shown by flow cytometry in patients chosen for sequencing. Every one of the patients had aplastic anemia (severe, acquired). Patients were treatment-naive when blood was sampled. Genomic DNA constituted the template upon which TCR beta VDJ and CDR3 profiling was performed. Each CDR3 protein is one row after TCRdb ran MiXCR on the reads. The table shows fewer than 200,000 distinct CDR3 sequences, with about 64% occurring only once. Trimming took 7 bases from V and 0 from J, leaving 13 bases between them. CDR3 length: 16 residues. Germline-derived CDR1 and CDR2 are ENHRY and SYGVKD.

J is TRBJ2-6 and V is TRBV10-3, with D unclear. The origin of this receptor is a human donor with aplastic anemia. Material for sequencing was sorted CD4+, CD8+, or CD8+CD57+ T cells (not recorded which) from PBMCs. DNA for the CDR3: TGTGCCATCAAAGCAGGCATCCTCTCTGGGGCCAACGTCCTGACTTTC. Amino acid sequence: CAIKAGILSGANVLTF.